This TCR beta chain stems from a study of T cell responses to AZD1222 COVID-19 vaccine (dated by TCRdb to the early 2020s). In terms of the full investigation: AZD1222 recipients with second doses at about 4 weeks or about 12 weeks were pooled, because spike-specific TCR depth and breadth did not differ between schedules. TCR sequencing covered roughly 230 trial participants: 200 to 220 given two doses of AZD1222 and about 26 given two doses of MenACWY control vaccine. Enrollment into the trials was organized by age into subgroups of 18-55, 56-69 and 70-plus years, and those subgroups contained about 160, 30 and 59 TCR-sequenced participants, respectively. Paper-wide results and their limitations: Most participants were white British and females outnumbered males, and the authors suggested that clonal diversity may have been underestimated. The vaccine-associated CD4 TCRs covered the entire spike protein, and the dominant responses fell in regions 160-218 and 743-854. After two AZD1222 doses, both the breadth and the depth of spike-specific TCRs were significantly higher than at day 0 and than in MenACWY recipients. In the small 56-69-year group, the increase in depth fell short of significance, most likely because of low power. Because no day 14 peak-response samples were available, the repertoires could be characterized only after the peak T cell response. Only five to seven AZD1222 recipients were SARS-CoV-2 seropositive at baseline, limiting conclusions about previously exposed vaccinees. Nearly half of unique spike-specific TCRs reportedly recognized epitopes outside regions mutated in the B.1.351 and B.1.1.7 variants.

The CDR3 regions of human TCRbeta chains were subjected to immunosequencing. The authors' pipeline ran thus. Repertoire TCRs were matched against a reference library of SARS-CoV-2-specific TCRs generated with the MIRA antigen-specificity platform. Breadth was defined as the fraction of unique TCRs that were SARS-CoV-2-associated. Depth was defined as the fraction of total T cells that were SARS-CoV-2-associated. Using the MIRA data, each spike-specific TCR was assigned both to the spike region to which the TCR was reactive and to a CD4 or CD8 class. Log10-transformed breadth and depth values were compared by one-way ANOVA with Sidak's multiple comparisons tests. The clones in this table, taken by TCRdb from immuneACCESS, are in-frame only. Not every clone is retained; where verified, under half of the shortfall comes from an unresolved V gene, and the cause of the rest is unknown. V and J calls and clone size are given by that table; D and trimming were obtained from the DNA. This sample lists fewer than 85,000 clones; over 85% were detected once. The biggest ten clones account for more than 4% of the sample.

The CDR3, from cysteine to phenylalanine, totals 14 residues. Only the CDR3 DNA is retained, 42 bases long and in frame from the first base. CDR1 and CDR2 are drawn from the germline V gene: SGHNT, YENEEA. Unmatched junction bases come to 4, with V trimmed by 6 bases and J by 2 bases. Read against the paper, the sample's time point label means: baseline before first vaccination. Samples from vaccinated people were obtained from the UK trials COV001 and COV002, which included a single-blind randomized controlled phase 2/3 trial of AZD1222 (ChAdOx1 nCoV-19) in healthy adults. For TCRbeta chain sequencing, PBMC samples were collected from trial participants at day 0 and at day 28 after the second dose. For this clone: Its antigen is currently not known. No much larger clone is present one base from it, and per-base qualities are unavailable.

Sequences were derived from peripheral blood, sampled on day 0 of AZD1222 vaccination. The sequence derives from an adult in good health. The chain employs TRBV11-3 and TRBJ2-3; TRBD1 aligns with 8 central bases. The CDR3 loop reads CASRRDRNTDTQYF. The DNA reads as follows: TGTGCCAGCAGAAGGGACAGGAACACAGATACGCAGTATTTT.